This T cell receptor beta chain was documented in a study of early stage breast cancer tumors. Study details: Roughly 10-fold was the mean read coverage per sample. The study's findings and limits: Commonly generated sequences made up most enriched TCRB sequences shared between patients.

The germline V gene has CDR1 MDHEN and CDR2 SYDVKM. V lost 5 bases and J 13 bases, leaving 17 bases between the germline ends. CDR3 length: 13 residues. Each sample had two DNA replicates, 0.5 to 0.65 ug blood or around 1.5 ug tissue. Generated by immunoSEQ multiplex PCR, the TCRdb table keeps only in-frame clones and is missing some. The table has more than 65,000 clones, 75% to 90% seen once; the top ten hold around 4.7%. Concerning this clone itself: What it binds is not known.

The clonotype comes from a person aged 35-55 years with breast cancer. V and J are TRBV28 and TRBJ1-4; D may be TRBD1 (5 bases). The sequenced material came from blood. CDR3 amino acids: CASSPDRRGRLFF. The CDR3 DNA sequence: TGTGCCAGCAGTCCCGACAGAAGAGGGAGACTGTTTTTT. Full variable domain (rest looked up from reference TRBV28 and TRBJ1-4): DVKVTQSSRYLVKRTGEKVFLECVQDMDHENMFWYRQDPGLGLRLIYFSYDVKMKEKGDIPEGYSVSREKKERFSLILESASTNQTSMYLCASSPDRRGRLFFGSGTQLSVL.